What follows is one T cell receptor (beta chain) and its context. TCRdb re-called the 5' RACE reads and catalogs CDR3 proteins one per entry, DNA excluded. Its clone listing holds about 170,000 distinct CDR3 sequences. These data come from a study of T cells expressing NK-cell markers. CDR3 size: 16 residues. Per germline, CDR1 SEHNR and CDR2 FQNEAQ (reference sequence). The receptor was derived from a man aged 18-75 years in good health. Specimen: blood T cells: a sorted CD56 or NKG2C T cell subset, CD4+ or CD8+ T cells, or bulk PBMC T cells (not recorded which). The chain joins TRBV7-9 to TRBJ2-4; TCRdb returns TRBD2, unconfirmable since there is no DNA. The CDR3 here is CASSPEGGVVKNIQYF. The full variable domain, with the rest looked up from reference TRBV7-9 and TRBJ2-4, is DTGVSQNPRHKITKRGQNVTFRCDPISEHNRLYWYRQTLGQGPEFLTYFQNEAQLEKSRLLSDRFSAERPKGSFSTLEIQRTEQGDSAMYLCASSPEGGVVKNIQYFGAGTRLSVL.